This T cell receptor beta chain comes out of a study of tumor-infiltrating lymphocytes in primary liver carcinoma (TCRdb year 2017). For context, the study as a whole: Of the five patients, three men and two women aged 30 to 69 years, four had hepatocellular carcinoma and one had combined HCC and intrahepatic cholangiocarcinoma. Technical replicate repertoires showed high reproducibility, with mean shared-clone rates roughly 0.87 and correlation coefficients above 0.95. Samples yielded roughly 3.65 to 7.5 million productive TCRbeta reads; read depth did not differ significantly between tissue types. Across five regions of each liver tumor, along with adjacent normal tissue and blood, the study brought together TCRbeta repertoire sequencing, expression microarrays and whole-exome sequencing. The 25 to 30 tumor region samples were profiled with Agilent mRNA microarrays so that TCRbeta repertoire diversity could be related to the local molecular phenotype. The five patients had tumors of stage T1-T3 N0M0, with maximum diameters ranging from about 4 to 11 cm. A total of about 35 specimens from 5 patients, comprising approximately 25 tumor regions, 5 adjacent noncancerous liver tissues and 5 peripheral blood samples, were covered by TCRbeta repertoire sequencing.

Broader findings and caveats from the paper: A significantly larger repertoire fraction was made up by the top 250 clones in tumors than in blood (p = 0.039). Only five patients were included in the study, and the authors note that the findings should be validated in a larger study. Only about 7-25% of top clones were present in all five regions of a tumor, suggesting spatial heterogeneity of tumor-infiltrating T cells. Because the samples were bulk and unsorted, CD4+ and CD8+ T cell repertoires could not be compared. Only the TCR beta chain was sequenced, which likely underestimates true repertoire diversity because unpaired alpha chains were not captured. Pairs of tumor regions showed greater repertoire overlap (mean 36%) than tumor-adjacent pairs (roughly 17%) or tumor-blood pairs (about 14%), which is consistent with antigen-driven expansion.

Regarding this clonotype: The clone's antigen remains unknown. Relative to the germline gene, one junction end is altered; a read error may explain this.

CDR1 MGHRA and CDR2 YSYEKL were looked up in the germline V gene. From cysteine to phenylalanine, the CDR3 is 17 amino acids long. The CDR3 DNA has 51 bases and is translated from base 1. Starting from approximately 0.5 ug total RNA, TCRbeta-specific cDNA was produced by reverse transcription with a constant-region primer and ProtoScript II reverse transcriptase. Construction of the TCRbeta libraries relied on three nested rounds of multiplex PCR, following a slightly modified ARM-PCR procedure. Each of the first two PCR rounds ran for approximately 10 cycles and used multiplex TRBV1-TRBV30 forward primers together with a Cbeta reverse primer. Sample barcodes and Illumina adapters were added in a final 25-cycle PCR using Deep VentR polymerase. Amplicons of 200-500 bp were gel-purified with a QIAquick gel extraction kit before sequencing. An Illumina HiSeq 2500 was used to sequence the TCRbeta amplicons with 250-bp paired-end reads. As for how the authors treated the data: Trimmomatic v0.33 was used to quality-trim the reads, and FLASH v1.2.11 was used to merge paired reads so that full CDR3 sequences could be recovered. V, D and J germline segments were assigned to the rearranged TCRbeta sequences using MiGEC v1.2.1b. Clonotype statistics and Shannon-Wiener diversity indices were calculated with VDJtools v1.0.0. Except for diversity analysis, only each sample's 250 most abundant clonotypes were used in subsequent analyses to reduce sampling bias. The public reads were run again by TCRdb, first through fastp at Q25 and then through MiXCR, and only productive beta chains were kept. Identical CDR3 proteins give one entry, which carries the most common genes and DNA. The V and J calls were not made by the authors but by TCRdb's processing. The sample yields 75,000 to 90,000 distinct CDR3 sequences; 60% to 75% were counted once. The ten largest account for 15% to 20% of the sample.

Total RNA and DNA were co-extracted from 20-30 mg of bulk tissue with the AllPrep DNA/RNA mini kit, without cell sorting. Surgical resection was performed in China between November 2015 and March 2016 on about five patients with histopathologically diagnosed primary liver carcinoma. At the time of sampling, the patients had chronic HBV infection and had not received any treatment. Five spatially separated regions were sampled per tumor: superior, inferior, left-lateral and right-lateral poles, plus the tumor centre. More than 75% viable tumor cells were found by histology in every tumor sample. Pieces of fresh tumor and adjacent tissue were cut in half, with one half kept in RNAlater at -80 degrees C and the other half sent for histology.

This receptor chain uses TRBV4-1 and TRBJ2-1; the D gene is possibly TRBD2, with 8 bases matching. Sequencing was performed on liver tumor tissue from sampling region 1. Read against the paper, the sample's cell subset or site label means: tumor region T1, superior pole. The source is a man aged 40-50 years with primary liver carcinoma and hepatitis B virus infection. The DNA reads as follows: TGCGCCAGTAGCCAGGGGGACACGGGAGGGCCTCTCATTAAGCAGTTCTTC. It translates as CASSQGDTGGPLIKQFF.